This passage covers 32 T cell receptor beta chains from one sample sequenced in a study of regulatory T cells in long-lasting Graves disease. In building TCR beta libraries, iRepertoire HTBI primers were used together with Arm-PCR of CDR3 regions. A single record per CDR3 protein comes from TCRdb applying MiXCR to the multiplex PCR reads. Among almost 450,000 distinct CDR3 sequences listed, 16% were seen once. Time point denoted: newly diagnosed GD, antithyroid drugs for less than 3 months. The TCR library was made from RNA that had been extracted from PBMCs in TRIzol. The data also belong to a second study, concerning T cells in Graves' hyperthyroidism and ophthalmopathy.

Material: peripheral blood mononuclear cells (PBMCs), obtained at new diagnosis, from a patient treated with antithyroid drugs. The source is a woman younger than 45 with Graves disease.

The chain combines TRBV7-6 with TRBJ2-7, with D possibly TRBD2 on 5 matching bases. The germline V gene has CDR1 SGHVS and CDR2 FNYEAQ. With 1 base removed from V and 3 bases from J, the gap between germline ends came to 16 bases. The CDR3 consists of 16 residues. CDR3 bases: TGTGCCAGCAGCTTAGTCGGCAGCGGAGAGCTCTACGAGCAGTACTTC. Its protein is CASSLVGSGELYEQYF.

In the case of this clonotype: A read error is likely here: a far larger clone is one base away. The J gene is TRBJ2-3, the V gene TRBV11-2, with TRBD1 matching over 7 bases. The CDR3 totals 13 residues. The V gene's germline CDR1 is SGHAT and CDR2 FQNNGV. J lost 11 bases, V lost 6 bases, and 11 bases had no gene match. The CDR3 here is CASRRQGEYMQYF. CDR3 sequence (DNA): TGTGCCAGCAGGAGACAGGGAGAGTATATGCAGTATTTT.

The V call is TRBV27, the J call TRBJ1-5; D is unclear. V lost 5 bases and J lost 4, with 9 bases in between. Germline loops: CDR1 MNHEY, CDR2 SMNVEV (reference sequence). CDR3 length equals 13 residues. The CDR3 bases are TGTGCCAGCAGTACCGACCGAAATCAGCCCCAGCATTTT. Its translation: CASSTDRNQPQHF.

The table lists this clonotype with many counts. The chain joins TRBV27 to TRBJ2-7, with D possibly TRBD2 on 6 matching bases. Per germline, CDR1 MNHEY and CDR2 SMNVEV (reference sequence). V shed 5 bases and J shed 4 bases, with 18 bases lying between them. This CDR3 is built from 15 residues. For the CDR3, the DNA is TGTGCCAGCAGTCACAGTTCCAGGACTATGTACGAGCAGTACTTC. Protein sequence: CASSHSSRTMYEQYF.

This clonotype was counted at least ten times. The rearrangement uses TRBV2 and TRBJ1-5; 9 positions match TRBD1. Germline trimming cut 3 bases from V and 4 bases from J; bases unmatched to any gene: 4. The germline gives CDR1 SNHLY, CDR2 FYNNEI. The CDR3 extends over 15 amino acids. The CDR3 region has the DNA TGTGCCAGCAGTGATCGAGGGACAGGGAATCAGCCCCAGCATTTT. It codes for CASSDRGTGNQPQHF. The whole variable domain, remainder taken from reference TRBV2 and TRBJ1-5, is EPEVTQTPSHQVTQMGQEVILRCVPISNHLYFYWYRQILGQKVEFLVSFYNNEISEKSEIFDDQFSVERPDGSNFTLKIRSTKLEDSAMYFCASSDRGTGNQPQHFGDGTRLSIL.

V is TRBV15 and J is TRBJ2-7, with no clear D. CDR1 is LNHNV and CDR2 is YYDKDF in the germline V gene (reference sequence). This CDR3 has 16 amino acids. V was clipped by 0 bases and J by 6 bases, with 18 bases between them. CDR3 nucleotide sequence: TGTGCCACCAGCAGAGACGCTCGGACCGCCCATGGCGAGCAGTACTTC. Translation gives CATSRDARTAHGEQYF.

There are many counts of this clonotype. The J gene is TRBJ1-2, the V gene TRBV30, with 12 bases lining up with TRBD1. The CDR3 is made up of 15 amino acids. Trimming took 4 bases from V and 6 from J; bases not matched to a gene: 9. CDR1 GTSNPN and CDR2 SVGIG come from the germline V gene (reference sequence). For the CDR3, the DNA is TGTGCCTGGAAGGGACAGGGGGCCCCAGGTGATGGCTACACCTTC. Translation: CAWKGQGAPGDGYTF.

This clonotype was counted at least ten times. The chain uses TRBV2 and TRBJ2-7; D call uncertain. V lost 8 bases to trimming and J lost 4 bases, with 12 bases between them. The germline gives CDR1 SNHLY, CDR2 FYNNEI. CDR3 length equals 12 residues. As DNA, the CDR3 is TGTGCCAGCTACCTGAGCGAGTACGAGCAGTACTTC. It yields the protein CASYLSEYEQYF. The whole variable domain, remainder taken from reference TRBV2 and TRBJ2-7, is EPEVTQTPSHQVTQMGQEVILRCVPISNHLYFYWYRQILGQKVEFLVSFYNNEISEKSEIFDDQFSVERPDGSNFTLKIRSTKLEDSAMYFCASYLSEYEQYFGPGTRLTVT.

The table lists this clonotype with a few counts. The chain is built from TRBV19 and TRBJ1-5, with TRBD1 as a possible D gene (6 bases). The CDR3 has 15 residues. The ends were cut back, 9 bases at V and 7 bases at J, with 22 bases in the middle. Germline CDR1 reads LNHDA; CDR2 reads SQIVND (reference sequence). CDR3 region: CASTQRTASTQPQHF. The CDR3 nucleotides read TGTGCCAGCACTCAACGGACAGCTAGTACCCAGCCCCAGCATTTT.

In its sample, this clonotype was seen many times. The V and J genes are TRBV11-2 and TRBJ1-1, with 7 positions matching TRBD1. Germline V lookup: CDR1 SGHAT, CDR2 FQNNGV. The CDR3 totals 16 residues. Germline trimming cut 4 bases from V and 0 bases from J; bases unmatched to any gene: 8. CDR3 sequence: CASSYDRVNLNTEAFF. The CDR3, as DNA: TGTGCCAGCAGCTACGACAGGGTTAACCTGAACACTGAAGCTTTCTTT.

This clonotype was picked up many times. This chain links TRBV7-9 with TRBJ2-1; D may be TRBD2 (5 bases). V was clipped by 2 bases and J by 9 bases, with 17 bases between them. The CDR3 loop spans 15 amino acids. From germline, CDR1 is SEHNR and CDR2 FQNEAQ (reference sequence). The CDR3 nucleotides are TGTGCCAGCAGCTTAATAACGGGAAAGGGTGGTGAGCAGTTCTTC. Protein sequence: CASSLITGKGGEQFF.

This clonotype was recorded at least ten times. The chain recombines TRBV20-1 with TRBJ2-2; D gene unclear. Germline V gene sequence: CDR1 DFQATT, CDR2 SNEGSKA (reference sequence). The CDR3 runs 14 residues. Trimming took 7 bases from V and 4 from J, leaving 16 bases between them. The CDR3: CSVQSNVGTGELFF. Here the CDR3 DNA reads TGCAGTGTTCAGAGTAACGTTGGCACCGGGGAGCTGTTTTTT.

Ten or more counts support this clonotype. This sequence joins TRBV15 and TRBJ2-1; D gene uncertain. Trimming took off 6 bases at V and 8 bases at J, with 11 bases between the two ends. The CDR3 loop spans 12 amino acids. The germline V gene has CDR1 LNHNV and CDR2 YYDKDF (reference sequence). The DNA for the CDR3 is TGTGCCACCAGTCAGACCGATGATGAGCAGTTCTTC. It encodes CATSQTDDEQFF.

The rearrangement joins TRBV10-3 to TRBJ2-5; 12 positions match TRBD2. There are 14 residues in the CDR3. V was pared by 10 bases and J by 1 base, with 4 bases of the junction left unmatched. The germline CDR1 and CDR2 sequences are ENHRY and SYGVKD. CDR3 region: CATLAGGGQETQYF. DNA for the CDR3: TGTGCCACCCTAGCGGGGGGGGGCCAAGAGACCCAGTACTTC.

This clonotype came up many times. The V call is TRBV20-1, the J call TRBJ2-2; no reliable D call. V was shortened by 3 bases and J by 3 bases, with 5 bases between the two germline ends. The CDR3 contains 12 residues. Germline assignment: CDR1 DFQATT and CDR2 SNEGSKA (reference sequence). The CDR3 DNA is TGCAGTGCTAGGTGGTACACCGGGGAGCTGTTTTTT. It specifies CSARWYTGELFF.

This clonotype has a handful of counts. The V and J genes are TRBV19 and TRBJ1-5; D remains unclear. V was shortened by 5 bases and J by 2 bases, with 19 bases between the two germline ends. Germline CDR1 and CDR2: LNHDA and SQIVND (reference sequence). The CDR3 spans 17 residues. The CDR3 nucleotides read TGTGCCAGTAGTCCCGTCTTTCGGGCCGTAGGCAATCAGCCCCAGCATTTT. Translation: CASSPVFRAVGNQPQHF.

This clonotype has more than one count but fewer than ten. The V gene is TRBV9, the J gene TRBJ2-3; D remains ambiguous. Trimming took 0 bases from V and 6 from J, leaving 11 bases between them. Germline CDR1 is SGDLS and CDR2 is YYNGEE. CDR3 size: 14 residues. CDR3 protein: CASSVGVFADTQYF. The CDR3 DNA is TGTGCCAGCAGCGTAGGGGTTTTCGCTGATACGCAGTATTTT.

This clonotype was seen at least ten times. The chain has TRBV29-1 and TRBJ2-1; 8 bases are a match to TRBD1. The CDR3 length is 20 residues. Germline-derived CDR1 and CDR2 are SQVTM and ANQGSEA. J gave up 0 bases and V 4 bases, and 20 bases lay outside the gene matches. CDR3 in amino acids: CSVVLLPGTGFEDSYNEQFF. CDR3 nucleotide sequence: TGCAGCGTTGTCCTACTGCCCGGGACAGGATTTGAGGACTCCTACAATGAGCAGTTCTTC.

This clonotype was seen at least ten times. V gene TRBV28 combines with J gene TRBJ1-3; TRBD1 matches 9 bases. The CDR3 runs to 14 residues. Trimming removed 6 bases from V and 2 bases from J; junction bases left unmatched: 2. Germline V gene sequence: CDR1 MDHEN, CDR2 SYDVKM. In DNA form, the CDR3 reads TGTGCCAGCAGCCGGACAGGGGCTGGAAACACCATATATTTT. Translated: CASSRTGAGNTIYF.

This clonotype turned up a few times. The chain uses TRBV7-2 and TRBJ2-6; TRBD1 is a possible D gene (5 bases). V dropped 1 base and J dropped 0 bases, with 7 bases sitting between them. The CDR3 is 16 amino acids. From germline, CDR1 is SGHTA and CDR2 FQGNSA. CDR3 DNA sequence: TGTGCCAGCAGCTTAGGGGGCGCCTCTGGGGCCAACGTCCTGACTTTC. This codes for CASSLGGASGANVLTF.

The chain combines TRBV27 with TRBJ1-1; D might be TRBD1 (5 bases). CDR1 is MNHEY, CDR2 SMNVEV, per germline (reference sequence). This CDR3 is built from 16 residues. V lost 4 bases, J lost 0 bases, and 15 bases lay in between. DNA for the CDR3: TGTGCCAGCAGTTATGCCGGGGCATTTGTGAACACTGAAGCTTTCTTT. Protein sequence: CASSYAGAFVNTEAFF.

This chain uses TRBV14 with TRBJ1-2; 10 bases are shared with TRBD1. Germline V CDR1 and CDR2: SGHDN, FVKESK. This CDR3 region has 14 residues. V lost 4 bases and J lost 11; bases outside the gene matches: 10. CDR3 sequence reads: CASSLRGTGADYTF. The CDR3 DNA sequence: TGTGCCAGCAGCCTACGCGGGACAGGGGCAGATTACACCTTC.

The chain recombines TRBV29-1 with TRBJ2-2, with unresolved D. The germline gives CDR1 SQVTM, CDR2 ANQGSEA. Trimming shortened V by 3 bases and J by 0 bases, and 8 bases separated the two germline ends. This CDR3 region has 14 residues. The CDR3 region has the DNA TGCAGCGTTGACTCTTGGCCGAACACCGGGGAGCTGTTTTTT. Residues: CSVDSWPNTGELFF.

Points on this clonotype: With a far larger clone one base away, a read error is the likely cause. V gene TRBV2 combines with J gene TRBJ2-1, with D possibly TRBD1 on 6 matching bases. Trimming shortened V by 7 bases and J by 10 bases, and 17 bases separated the two germline ends. This CDR3 contains 13 residues. Germline-derived CDR1 and CDR2 are SNHLY and FYNNEI. CDR3 sequence: CASNPRGEYEQFF. The CDR3 region has the DNA TGTGCCAGCAACCCCAGGGGCGAGTACGAGCAGTTCTTC.

The rearrangement uses TRBV19 and TRBJ2-5; TRBD2 aligns across 9 bases. CDR3 length: 18 amino acids. CDR1 LNHDA and CDR2 SQIVND come from the germline V gene (reference sequence). The J segment lost 5 bases and the V segment lost 3 bases, leaving 16 bases of the junction unmatched. In DNA, the CDR3 is TGTGCCAGTAGTATCGGGCGGGAGGGCATTGCGAGGGTTGAGACCCAGTACTTC. Its protein is CASSIGREGIARVETQYF.

This clonotype was picked up many times. V is TRBV18 and J is TRBJ2-1; D might be TRBD1 (5 bases). Germline-derived CDR1 and CDR2 are KGHSH and LQKENI. The CDR3 runs to 15 residues. Trimming removed 1 base from V and 1 base from J, with 8 bases in between. The CDR3 DNA is TGTGCCAGCTCACCACAGGGGATGTCCTACAATGAGCAGTTCTTC. Protein product: CASSPQGMSYNEQFF.

This clonotype was detected ten times or more. V usage is TRBV14 and J usage is TRBJ2-1; the D gene is possibly TRBD1 (6 bases). The ends were cut back, 1 base at V and 6 bases at J, with 19 bases in the middle. The CDR3 length is 17 residues. Germline V gene sequence: CDR1 SGHDN, CDR2 FVKESK. CDR3: CASSQARQVVFLNEQFF. The CDR3 coding sequence is TGTGCCAGCAGCCAAGCCCGACAGGTAGTCTTCCTCAATGAGCAGTTCTTC.

This clonotype was observed many times. The CDR3 reads CSATRTGPAYEQYF. CDR3 nucleotides: TGCAGTGCTACTCGGACAGGGCCGGCCTACGAGCAGTACTTC. This chain links TRBV20-1 with TRBJ2-7; 8 bases match TRBD1. CDR1 and CDR2 (germline): DFQATT, SNEGSKA (reference sequence). The CDR3 has 14 residues. The V and J ends lost 4 bases and 2 bases, in that order; junction bases with no gene match: 7.

The table lists this clonotype with a few counts. V is TRBV27 and J is TRBJ1-2; 7 bases are shared with TRBD1. With V trimmed by 10 bases and J by 4 bases, 12 bases remained unmatched. Per the germline V gene, CDR1 is MNHEY and CDR2 is SMNVEV (reference sequence). The CDR3 length is 14 residues. The CDR3 DNA reads as TGTGCCACCCGAACGGGAGGGGGCAGCTATGGCTACACCTTC. Protein: CATRTGGGSYGYTF.

This clonotype showed up just once. The CDR3 spells CASSAGLGSYGISNTGELFF. Written as DNA, the CDR3 is TGTGCCAGCAGTGCCGGACTCGGGTCATACGGGATATCTAACACCGGGGAGCTGTTTTTT. The J gene is TRBJ2-2, the V gene TRBV25-1; maybe TRBD2 (5 bases). Germline CDR1 MGHDK, CDR2 SYGVNS. V shed 4 bases and J shed 2 bases, with 26 bases lying between them. This CDR3 has 20 residues.

This clonotype occurred once. The chain uses TRBV5-6 and TRBJ2-4; 8 bases match TRBD2. The end of the DNA fits TRBJ2-1 better, so the J call may be wrong. CDR1 and CDR2 from the germline V gene are SGHDT and YYEEEE. The CDR3 runs to 14 residues. The DNA for the CDR3 is TGTGCCAGCAGCTTCGGGGGGGCGCGATACGAGCAGTTCTTC. It translates to CASSFGGARYEQFF.

Concerning this clonotype: This could be a read error, since a much larger clone is one nucleotide away. The gene calls are TRBV24-1 and TRBJ2-2; tentative D call: TRBD2 (5 bases). The CDR3 spans 12 residues. CDR1 and CDR2 (germline): KGHDR, SFDVKD. CDR3 DNA sequence: TGTGCCACCAGTGATGCCCCCGGGGAGCCGTTTTTT. Encoded protein: CATSDAPGEPFF.